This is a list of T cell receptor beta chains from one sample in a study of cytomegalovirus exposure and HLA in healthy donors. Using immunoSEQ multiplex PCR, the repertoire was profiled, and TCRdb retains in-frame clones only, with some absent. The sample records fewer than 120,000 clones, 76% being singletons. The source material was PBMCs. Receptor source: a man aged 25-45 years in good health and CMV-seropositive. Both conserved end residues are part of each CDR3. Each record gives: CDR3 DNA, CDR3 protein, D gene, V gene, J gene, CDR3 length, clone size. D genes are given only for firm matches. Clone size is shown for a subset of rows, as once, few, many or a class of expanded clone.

DNA: TGTGCCAGCAGCGTAGTGGCGGGCCCAGATACGCAGTATTTT; CDR3: CASSVVAGPDTQYF; D: -; V: TRBV9; J: TRBJ2-3; length: 14; size: once
DNA: TGCAGCGTCGGACTCCCCTTAAGTGAAAAACTGTTTTTT; CDR3: CSVGLPLSEKLFF; D: -; V: TRBV29-1; J: TRBJ1-4; length: 13; size: -
DNA: TGTGCCAGCAGCCACAGGGAGGGCTCCTATAATTCACCCCTCCACTTT; CDR3: CASSHREGSYNSPLHF; D: -; V: TRBV5-5; J: TRBJ1-6; length: 16; size: -
DNA: TGCAGCGTTGCGGGACAGGGGGCAGGCGAGCAGTACTTC; CDR3: CSVAGQGAGEQYF; D: TRBD1; V: TRBV29-1; J: TRBJ2-7; length: 13; size: -
DNA: TGCGCCAGCAGGGCGACAGGGGGTTCAGAGACCCAGTACTTC; CDR3: CASRATGGSETQYF; D: TRBD1; V: TRBV5-1; J: TRBJ2-5; length: 14; size: -
DNA: TGCGCCAGCAGCCAAGACAGGGGGAACTATGGCTACACCTTC; CDR3: CASSQDRGNYGYTF; D: TRBD1; V: TRBV4-1; J: TRBJ1-2; length: 14; size: once
DNA: TGTGCCAGCAGCTTGCAACTCGGCGAGCAGTACTTC; CDR3: CASSLQLGEQYF; D: -; V: TRBV7-2; J: TRBJ2-7; length: 12; size: few
DNA: TGTGCCATCACCCAACCCGGGACTAGCGGGGGGAATGAGCAGTTCTTC; CDR3: CAITQPGTSGGNEQFF; D: TRBD2; V: TRBV10-3; J: TRBJ2-1; length: 16; size: -
DNA: TGTGCCAGCAGTCAAACAGGGGATTCACCCCTCCACTTT; CDR3: CASSQTGDSPLHF; D: TRBD1; V: TRBV28; J: TRBJ1-6; length: 13; size: -
DNA: TGCGCCAGCAGTGGAGGGAGCCCTTTCGATGGCTACACCTTC; CDR3: CASSGGSPFDGYTF; D: -; V: TRBV10-2; J: TRBJ1-2; length: 14; size: -
DNA: TGCAGCGTTGAGGTATGGATGGGGCAGGCGACAGATACGCAGTATTTT; CDR3: CSVEVWMGQATDTQYF; D: -; V: TRBV29-1; J: TRBJ2-3; length: 16; size: -
DNA: TGTGCCAGCAGCACCCAAAGCGAAGCCCAGTACTTC; CDR3: CASSTQSEAQYF; D: -; V: TRBV7-9; J: TRBJ2-5; length: 12; size: -
DNA: TGTGCCAGCAGCTTCGACAGATTTAACGAGCAGTACTTC; CDR3: CASSFDRFNEQYF; D: -; V: TRBV7-8; J: TRBJ2-7; length: 13; size: once
DNA: TGTGCCAGTAGTACACCTTTCCCCGACAGATTCCATAGCACAGATACGCAGTATTTT; CDR3: CASSTPFPDRFHSTDTQYF; D: -; V: TRBV19; J: TRBJ2-3; length: 19; size: -
DNA: TGTGCCAGCAGTGTCAGCGGGGAAATCACAGATACGCAGTATTTT; CDR3: CASSVSGEITDTQYF; D: TRBD2; V: TRBV6-4; J: TRBJ2-3; length: 15; size: -
DNA: TGTGCCTGGAGTGTCATCGGGTCACCCCTCCACTTT; CDR3: CAWSVIGSPLHF; D: -; V: TRBV30; J: TRBJ1-6; length: 12; size: few
DNA: TGTGCCAGCAGCTTGGGGACAGGGGTTCAAGAGACCCAGTACTTC; CDR3: CASSLGTGVQETQYF; D: TRBD1; V: TRBV7-6; J: TRBJ2-5; length: 15; size: -
DNA: TGTGCCAGCAGATTGGAGGTTGAGGCTTTCTTT; CDR3: CASRLEVEAFF; D: -; V: TRBV28; J: TRBJ1-1; length: 11; size: once
DNA: TGTGCCAGCAGCCCGACAGGCACAGATACGCAGTATTTT; CDR3: CASSPTGTDTQYF; D: -; V: TRBV9; J: TRBJ2-3; length: 13; size: -
DNA: TGTGCCAGCAGTTCGGACAGCGAGAATTCACCCCTCCACTTT; CDR3: CASSSDSENSPLHF; D: -; V: TRBV6-1; J: TRBJ1-6; length: 14; size: few
DNA: TGCGCCAGCAGCCAAGCGGCGGCAGGGGACATTCAGTACTTC; CDR3: CASSQAAAGDIQYF; D: -; V: TRBV4-3; J: TRBJ2-4; length: 14; size: -
DNA: TGTGCCAGCAGCCAAGCGATCGGTAATTCACCCCTCCACTTT; CDR3: CASSQAIGNSPLHF; D: -; V: TRBV4-2; J: TRBJ1-6; length: 14; size: -
DNA: TGTGCCAGCAGCTTGGGACAGAGCAATCAGCCCCAGCATTTT; CDR3: CASSLGQSNQPQHF; D: TRBD1; V: TRBV7-9; J: TRBJ1-5; length: 14; size: -
DNA: TGTGCCTGGAGTTCTAATCAGCCCCAGCATTTT; CDR3: CAWSSNQPQHF; D: -; V: TRBV30; J: TRBJ1-5; length: 11; size: once